Below, one T cell receptor (beta chain) is given with its context. Its antigen is not known. The data originate from a study of T cell responses to AZD1222 COVID-19 vaccine. Study-wide points: Vaccine-related CD4 TCRs covered spike, predominating at 160-218 and 743-854. The repertoires were collected only after the peak T cell response. White British ancestry dominated among donors, who included more females, and clonal diversity was possibly underestimated.

Germline-derived CDR1 and CDR2 are PRHDT and FYEKMQ (reference sequence). The CDR3 extends over 13 amino acids. Trimming took off 1 base at V and 6 bases at J, with 10 bases between the two ends. Sequenced by immunoSEQ multiplex PCR; TCRdb stores in-frame clones only, minus some. The sample holds roughly 150,000 clones, over 85% seen once. The specimen was peripheral blood, collected on day 0 of AZD1222 vaccination. The chain combines TRBV13 with TRBJ2-7; D unresolved. The clonotype comes from an adult in good health. The CDR3 sequence is CASSLVGLGEQYF. CDR3 DNA sequence: TGTGCCAGCAGCTTAGTGGGTCTTGGCGAGCAGTACTTC.